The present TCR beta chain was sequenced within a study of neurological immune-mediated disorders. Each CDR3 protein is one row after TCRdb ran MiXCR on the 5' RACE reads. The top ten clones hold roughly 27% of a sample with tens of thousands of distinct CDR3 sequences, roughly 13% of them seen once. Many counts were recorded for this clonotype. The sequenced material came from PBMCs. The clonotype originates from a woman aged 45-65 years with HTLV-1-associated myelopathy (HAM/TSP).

CDR3 loop: CASSHYRAMNTEAFF. CDR3 bases: TGTGCCAGCAGTCACTACAGGGCCATGAACACTGAAGCTTTCTTT. V is TRBV6-2 or TRBV6-3 and J is TRBJ1-1, with D maybe TRBD1 (6 bases). CDR3 length: 15 amino acids. In germline, CDR1 is MNHEY, CDR2 SVGEGT. V was shortened by 5 bases and J by 0 bases, with 13 bases between the two germline ends.